This T cell receptor (beta chain) was sequenced for a study of blood T cell repertoires in COVID-19. Study as a whole: The samples span acute and convalescent COVID-19 from the United States, Italy and Spain. In each case, the material was cDNA or gDNA derived from T cells, B-cell-depleted T cells, or PBMCs.

Germline V gene sequence: CDR1 SEHNR, CDR2 FQNEAQ (reference sequence). The CDR3 is made up of 17 amino acids. Deletions cut 0 bases from V and 0 bases from J, with 13 bases between. In the source study's methods: Estimates of nucleated cell counts were drawn from the amplification of reference gene primers. Libraries were prepared by immunoSEQ multiplex PCR; TCRdb keeps only in-frame clonotypes and omits some of them. That table furnishes V, J and clone size, whereas the DNA furnished D and trimming. Here the sample spans 150,000 to 180,000 clones, about 73% being singletons. The sample consisted of peripheral blood. The chain recombines TRBV7-9 with TRBJ2-3; weak D call: TRBD1 (6 bases). The sequence derives from a man at least 80 years old with acute or convalescent COVID-19. Written as DNA, the CDR3 is TGTGCCAGCAGCTTAGCGCGGTCACAGGGCAGCACAGATACGCAGTATTTT. Protein: CASSLARSQGSTDTQYF.